These 31 T cell receptor beta chains were all obtained from the same sample, sequenced in a study of control samples from healthy donors and cancer patients. The data were produced by immunoSEQ multiplex PCR, yet TCRdb's version contains in-frame clones alone and is incomplete. In the table there are 160,000 or so clones, around 90% of which are singletons. The sequenced material came from blood. These receptors were obtained from a woman in her thirties in good health.

This chain uses TRBV4-2 with TRBJ2-7; the match to TRBD2 covers 8 bases. The germline V gene has CDR1 LGHNA and CDR2 YNFKEQ. The CDR3 spans 15 residues. The junction had 8 bases not matched to a gene; V was cut back by 4 bases and J by 3 bases. Here the CDR3 DNA reads TGTGCCAGCAGCCCAAAAGACCTAGCGGGCTACGAGCAGTACTTC. It is translated as CASSPKDLAGYEQYF.

The chain joins TRBV28 to TRBJ2-1; TRBD2 matches 14 bases. Unmatched junction bases numbered 1, after V lost 8 bases and J lost 7 bases. Germline V gene lookup returns CDR1 MDHEN and CDR2 SYDVKM. This CDR3 spans 13 amino acids. The CDR3 region is CASGLAGGNEQFF. The DNA of the CDR3 is TGTGCCAGCGGACTAGCGGGAGGAAATGAGCAGTTCTTC. Full variable domain (rest looked up from reference TRBV28 and TRBJ2-1): DVKVTQSSRYLVKRTGEKVFLECVQDMDHENMFWYRQDPGLGLRLIYFSYDVKMKEKGDIPEGYSVSREKKERFSLILESASTNQTSMYLCASGLAGGNEQFFGPGTRLTVL.

The V gene is TRBV10-3, the J gene TRBJ1-5; no clear D. V lost 3 bases, J lost 3 bases, and 9 bases lay in between. CDR1 ENHRY and CDR2 SYGVKD come from the germline V gene. The CDR3 spans 14 residues. Written as DNA, the CDR3 is TGTGCCATCAGTGAAAATGGGAACAATCAGCCCCAGCATTTT. It codes for CAISENGNNQPQHF.

The CDR3 spells CASSRILQDYEQYF. CDR3 in DNA: TGTGCCAGCAGCCGAATCTTACAGGATTACGAGCAGTACTTC. The V call is TRBV5-8, the J call TRBJ2-7; possibly TRBD1 for D (5 bases). CDR1 and CDR2 from the germline V gene are SGHTS and YDEGEE. V lost 4 bases, J lost 4 bases, and 15 bases lay in between. The CDR3 contains 14 residues.

The chain joins TRBV27 to TRBJ1-1; a weak D match, TRBD1 (6 bases). This CDR3 is built from 14 residues. Germline V gene lookup returns CDR1 MNHEY and CDR2 SMNVEV (reference sequence). Trimming removed 1 base at V and 4 bases at J, with 10 bases between. CDR3 loop: CASSLFEGGTEAFF. In DNA form, the CDR3 reads TGTGCCAGCAGTTTATTCGAGGGGGGCACTGAAGCTTTCTTT.

The chain employs TRBV9 and TRBJ1-1, with D possibly matching TRBD1 (5 bases). Germline CDR1 is SGDLS and CDR2 is YYNGEE. The CDR3 spans 15 residues. Trimming shortened V by 0 bases and J by 2 bases, and 11 bases separated the two germline ends. CDR3 in amino acids: CASSVAEGINTEAFF. In DNA, the CDR3 is TGTGCCAGCAGCGTAGCGGAGGGGATCAACACTGAAGCTTTCTTT.

This clone has just one count. The chain couples TRBV9 to TRBJ2-7, with 8 bases lining up with TRBD1. The CDR3 runs to 16 residues. In germline, CDR1 is SGDLS, CDR2 YYNGEE. The V segment lost 4 bases and the J segment 5 bases; nucleotides outside the gene matches: 14. The CDR3 region has the DNA TGTGCCAGCAGCCCCATAGCAGGGACAGGTAGAGACGAGCAGTACTTC. Encoded protein: CASSPIAGTGRDEQYF.

The CDR3 loop is CASSQTSGSADTQYF. CDR3 nucleotides: TGCGCCAGCAGCCAAACTAGCGGGAGTGCAGATACGCAGTATTTT. This chain links TRBV5-1 with TRBJ2-3; the match to TRBD2 covers 11 bases. The CDR3 sequence is 15 residues long. CDR1 and CDR2 (germline): SGHRS, YFSETQ. The V segment lost 4 bases and the J segment 4 bases; nucleotides outside the gene matches: 5.

This chain joins TRBV7-2 and TRBJ2-6; the D gene is possibly TRBD1 (5 bases). The V gene lost 6 bases and the J gene lost 0 bases, with 18 bases spanning the gap. The V gene's germline CDR1 is SGHTA and CDR2 FQGNSA. The CDR3 runs 18 residues. The CDR3 reads CASSQPGGASSGANVLTF. The DNA for the CDR3 is TGTGCCAGCAGTCAACCAGGTGGGGCGAGCTCTGGGGCCAACGTCCTGACTTTC.

The genes are TRBV20-1 and TRBJ1-1; 7 bases match TRBD1. V lost 3 bases and J lost 9; bases outside the gene matches: 4. The germline V gene encodes CDR1 DFQATT and CDR2 SNEGSKA (reference sequence). The CDR3 is made up of 11 amino acids. The DNA for the CDR3 is TGCAGTGCTAGGACAGGGCCTAAAGCTTTCTTT. This translates into CSARTGPKAFF.

The chain has TRBV7-8 and TRBJ2-1; TRBD2 matches 9 bases. V was pared by 0 bases and J by 7 bases, with 13 bases of the junction left unmatched. CDR3 length: 18 residues. Germline CDR1 and CDR2: SGHVS and FQNEAQ. The DNA for the CDR3 is TGTGCCAGCAGCTTAGCCCCCCTAGCGGGAAGTACGGGGAATGAGCAGTTCTTC. As protein: CASSLAPLAGSTGNEQFF.

The chain joins TRBV4-2 to TRBJ2-1; D remains ambiguous. Trimming removed 0 bases from V and 7 bases from J, with 16 bases in between. The CDR3 runs 16 residues. Per germline, CDR1 LGHNA and CDR2 YNFKEQ. The CDR3 here is CASSQDSARSLNEQFF. The DNA of the CDR3 is TGTGCCAGCAGCCAAGATTCAGCTAGATCGCTAAATGAGCAGTTCTTC.

The V call is TRBV28, the J call TRBJ1-2; the match to TRBD1 covers 8 bases. The CDR3 contains 13 residues. Looked up from germline, CDR1 is MDHEN and CDR2 is SYDVKM. Germline trimming cut 6 bases from V and 7 bases from J; bases unmatched to any gene: 7. The CDR3 DNA reads as TGTGCCAGCAGGGGACCAGGGGGCGGTGGCTACACCTTC. Translating it yields CASRGPGGGGYTF.

In its sample, this clone was seen once. The chain carries TRBV19 and TRBJ2-2, with 8 positions matching TRBD1. V gave up 5 bases and J gave up 2 bases; unmatched junction bases: 4. Germline V gene data show CDR1 as LNHDA and CDR2 as SQIVND (reference sequence). CDR3 length equals 15 residues. The CDR3 region is CASSVGQANTGELFF. The CDR3 nucleotides are TGTGCCAGTAGTGTGGGACAGGCAAACACCGGGGAGCTGTTTTTT.

As for this clone: This same CDR3 is encoded by further DNA sequences in the sample. The chain uses TRBV6-4 and TRBJ2-3; unclear D gene. Trimming pared 3 bases from V and 1 base from J, leaving 5 bases between. Germline V CDR1 and CDR2: MRHNA, SNTAGT. This CDR3 is 13 amino acids long. As DNA, the CDR3 is TGTGCCAGCAGTGATAGGGGCACAGATACGCAGTATTTT. This translates into CASSDRGTDTQYF.

The chain has TRBV6-5 and TRBJ2-7; D remains unclear. The CDR3 has 14 amino acids. The V gene's germline CDR1 is MNHEY and CDR2 SVGAGI. V shed 0 bases and J shed 0 bases, with 6 bases lying between them. CDR3 in amino acids: CASSYSVASYEQYF. The CDR3 nucleotides are TGTGCCAGCAGTTACTCGGTAGCCTCCTACGAGCAGTACTTC.

V is TRBV5-1 and J is TRBJ1-1; unclear D gene. Germline CDR1 reads SGHRS; CDR2 reads YFSETQ. The germline V and J ends were trimmed by 7 bases and 1 base, with 11 bases remaining between them. This CDR3 has 13 residues. The CDR3 bases are TGCGCCAGCGGTTTAGGAGGGAACACTGAAGCTTTCTTT. Encoded protein: CASGLGGNTEAFF.

The chain is built from TRBV28 and TRBJ1-6; D call uncertain. The CDR3 loop spans 12 amino acids. The V and J ends lost 6 bases and 7 bases respectively, with 7 bases between them. The germline gives CDR1 MDHEN, CDR2 SYDVKM. The DNA of the CDR3 is TGTGCCAGCAGATCCCCCAATTCACCCCTCCACTTT. Amino acid sequence: CASRSPNSPLHF.

This chain links TRBV5-1 with TRBJ2-1; D is possibly TRBD1 (5 bases). The V gene's germline CDR1 is SGHRS and CDR2 YFSETQ. There are 16 residues in the CDR3. The V gene lost 0 bases and the J gene lost 5 bases, with 15 bases spanning the gap. The CDR3 coding sequence is TGCGCCAGCAGCTTGGGAGTACAGGATCAAGACAATGAGCAGTTCTTC. Translating it yields CASSLGVQDQDNEQFF.

V and J are TRBV6-4 and TRBJ2-5; possibly TRBD2 for D (6 bases). The ends were cut back, 2 bases at V and 1 base at J, with 32 bases in the middle. Germline lookup yields CDR1 MRHNA and CDR2 SNTAGT. The CDR3 is 22 amino acids. CDR3 residues: CASSDLLVGLTPVRYPQETQYF. CDR3 DNA sequence: TGTGCCAGCAGTGACCTCCTAGTGGGACTCACACCAGTAAGGTACCCCCAAGAGACCCAGTACTTC.

The gene calls are TRBV6-5 and TRBJ1-2; no definite D call. V lost 6 bases and J lost 0, with 14 bases in between. The CDR3 has 15 residues. Germline loops: CDR1 MNHEY, CDR2 SVGAGI. The CDR3 DNA is TGTGCCAGCAGGAGCCCCCGGTTCCCTAACTATGGCTACACCTTC. Amino acids: CASRSPRFPNYGYTF.

V and J are TRBV5-1 and TRBJ2-5; D is possibly TRBD1 (6 bases). Trimming left V 2 bases short and J 1 base short, with 18 bases between. The CDR3 spans 17 residues. Germline V gene lookup returns CDR1 SGHRS and CDR2 YFSETQ. In DNA form, the CDR3 reads TGCGCCAGCAGCTTTCCGGGACACCGGGCTAGCCAAGAGACCCAGTACTTC. As protein: CASSFPGHRASQETQYF.

The CDR3 region is CASRMQGAFF. The CDR3 region has the DNA TGTGCCAGCCGGATGCAAGGGGCTTTCTTT. V gene TRBV2 combines with J gene TRBJ1-1; D gene ambiguous. Germline V gene lookup returns CDR1 SNHLY and CDR2 FYNNEI. The CDR3 has 10 residues. The V and J ends lost 8 bases and 11 bases respectively, with 12 bases between them.

The chain uses TRBV19 and TRBJ2-2; TRBD1 aligns across 8 bases. CDR1 and CDR2 (germline): LNHDA, SQIVND (reference sequence). The CDR3 has 12 residues. J gave up 6 bases and V 6 bases, and 0 bases lay outside the gene matches. The CDR3 spells CASRTGAGELFF. The CDR3 DNA reads as TGTGCCAGTAGGACAGGGGCCGGGGAGCTGTTTTTT.

This clone is a singleton in its sample. The CDR3 loop is CASSQETSPYEQYF. The CDR3 DNA is TGTGCCAGCAGCCAAGAGACAAGCCCCTACGAGCAGTACTTC. This rearrangement joins TRBV3-1 (or the pseudogene TRBV3-2) to TRBJ2-7; the D is unclear. The V gene lost 0 bases and the J gene lost 2 bases, with 8 bases spanning the gap. Germline values: CDR1 LGHDT, CDR2 YNNKEL (reference sequence). This CDR3 is 14 amino acids long.

As DNA, the CDR3 is TGTGCCAGCAGTTTACCCGGGGTTGGCAATCAGCCCCAGCATTTT. It codes for CASSLPGVGNQPQHF. V gene TRBV28 combines with J gene TRBJ1-5; no firm D call. This CDR3 is 15 amino acids long. V was trimmed by 2 bases and J by 2 bases, leaving 10 bases between them. The V gene's germline CDR1 is MDHEN and CDR2 SYDVKM.

This rearrangement joins TRBV7-6 to TRBJ2-5, with 10 nucleotides matching TRBD1. The V gene's germline CDR1 is SGHVS and CDR2 FNYEAQ. Trimming removed 3 bases from V and 5 bases from J; junction bases left unmatched: 9. CDR3 length: 16 residues. The CDR3 DNA reads TGTGCCAGCAGCTTTTTCCCGACAGGGGGCACGGAGACCCAGTACTTC. It specifies CASSFFPTGGTETQYF.

This clone was detected a few times. The J gene is TRBJ1-1, the V gene TRBV28; no reliable D call. Trimming shortened V by 5 bases and J by 0 bases, and 7 bases separated the two germline ends. The CDR3 runs 13 residues. Germline V gives CDR1 MDHEN, CDR2 SYDVKM. Written as DNA, the CDR3 is TGTGCCAGCAGTGAGGGCGTGAACACTGAAGCTTTCTTT. It translates to CASSEGVNTEAFF.

The V call is TRBV27, the J call TRBJ2-3; D might be TRBD2 (6 bases). Deletions cut 3 bases from V and 6 bases from J, with 16 bases between. Germline lookup yields CDR1 MNHEY and CDR2 SMNVEV (reference sequence). This CDR3 spans 15 amino acids. This CDR3 reads CASSFESGPTDTQYF. CDR3 sequence (DNA): TGTGCCAGCAGTTTCGAGAGCGGGCCGACGGATACGCAGTATTTT.

The rearrangement uses TRBV18 and TRBJ2-7, with 8 bases that match TRBD1. The CDR3 runs 14 residues. CDR1 and CDR2 (germline): KGHSH, LQKENI. V lost 3 bases, J lost 4 bases, and 5 bases stayed unmatched. In DNA, the CDR3 is TGTGCCAGCTCACCTTCGACAGGGGCTTACGAGCAGTACTTC. This gives the protein CASSPSTGAYEQYF.

The V call is TRBV5-6, the J call TRBJ2-7, with D perhaps TRBD2 (5 bases). The length of the CDR3 is 12 residues. V shed 4 bases and J shed 12 bases, with 17 bases lying between them. Germline V gene sequence: CDR1 SGHDT, CDR2 YYEEEE. The CDR3 region has the DNA TGTGCCAGCAGCCCGTGGGGAAGCCGGGGGTACTTC. Residues: CASSPWGSRGYF.